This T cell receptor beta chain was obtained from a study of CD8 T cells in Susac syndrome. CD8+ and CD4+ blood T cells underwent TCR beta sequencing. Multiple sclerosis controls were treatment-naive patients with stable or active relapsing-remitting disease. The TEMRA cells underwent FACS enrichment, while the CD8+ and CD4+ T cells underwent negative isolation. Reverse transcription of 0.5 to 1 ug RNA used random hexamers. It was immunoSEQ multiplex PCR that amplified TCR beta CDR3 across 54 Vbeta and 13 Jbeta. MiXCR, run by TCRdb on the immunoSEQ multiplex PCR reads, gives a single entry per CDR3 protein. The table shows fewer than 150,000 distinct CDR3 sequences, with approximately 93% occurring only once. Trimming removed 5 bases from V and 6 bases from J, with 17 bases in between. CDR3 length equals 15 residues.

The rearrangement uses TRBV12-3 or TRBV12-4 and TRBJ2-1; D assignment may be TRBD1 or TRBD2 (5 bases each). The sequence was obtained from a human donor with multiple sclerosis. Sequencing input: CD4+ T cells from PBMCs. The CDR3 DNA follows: TGTGCCAGCAGTCGTCCGGGACGGCAGCCCAATGAGCAGTTCTTC. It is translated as CASSRPGRQPNEQFF.